The subject of this entry is one T cell receptor (beta chain). Its antigen remains unknown. CDR3 size: 15 residues. The germline V gene has CDR1 MGHRA and CDR2 YSYEKL. Trimming left V 1 base short and J 8 bases short, with 16 bases between. Per donor, at least one pre-ART and at least two post-ART PBMC samples were obtained. This sample was taken from a study of long-term antiretroviral therapy in people with HIV. Study information: The immediate-ART recommendation dates to 2015, and the earliest samples predate it by about a decade.

Points from the study as a whole: Within the repertoire, clones expanded before ART were dominant at all time points. Diversity measured after ART increased yet remained under transplant donor controls.

Running of the v3.0 immunoSEQ assay took place at survey level. Sequenced by immunoSEQ multiplex PCR; TCRdb stores in-frame clones only, minus some. The profile shows fewer than 40,000 clones, approximately 97% of them singletons. The chain recombines TRBV4-1 with TRBJ2-3, with D tentatively TRBD1 (5 bases). The sequencing used unsorted PBMCs, collected 6.9 years after starting antiretroviral therapy. The receptor's source is a young man with HIV. The CDR3 here is CASSQGQGATVTQYF. The CDR3 DNA follows: TGCGCCAGCAGCCAAGGGCAAGGGGCCACGGTTACGCAGTATTTT.